The subject of this entry is one T cell receptor beta chain. This entry belongs to a study of cytomegalovirus exposure and HLA in healthy donors. The CDR3 runs 13 residues. Looked up from germline, CDR1 is SGHNT and CDR2 is YENEEA. The V and J ends lost 3 bases and 5 bases respectively, with 10 bases between them. The PCR made use of 60 Vbeta and 13 Jbeta primers. Profiling relied on immunoSEQ multiplex PCR, and the TCRdb table lists in-frame clones only, not all of them. The sample lists about 150,000 clones; 80% were seen once. Sequences were obtained from PBMCs. The rearrangement uses TRBV11-3 and TRBJ2-5, with D perhaps TRBD1 (5 bases). The source is a woman aged 40 to 50 in good health and CMV-seropositive. Written as DNA, the CDR3 is TGTGCCAGCAGCTTGCAGGGTCAGGAGACCCAGTACTTC. Translated: CASSLQGQETQYF.